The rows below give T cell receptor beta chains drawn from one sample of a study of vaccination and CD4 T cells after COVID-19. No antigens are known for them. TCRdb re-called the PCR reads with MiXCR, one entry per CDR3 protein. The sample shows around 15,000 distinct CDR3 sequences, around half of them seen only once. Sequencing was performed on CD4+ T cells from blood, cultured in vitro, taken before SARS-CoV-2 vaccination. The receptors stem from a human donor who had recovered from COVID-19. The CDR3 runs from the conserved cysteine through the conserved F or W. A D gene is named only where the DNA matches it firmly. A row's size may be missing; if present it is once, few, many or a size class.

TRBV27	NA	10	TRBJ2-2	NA	TGTGCCAGCACCACCGGGGAGCTGTTTTTT	CASTTGELFF
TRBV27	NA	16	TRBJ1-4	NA	TGTGCCAGCAGTCCCACTCGGCAGGGATCTATGGAAAAACTGTTTTTT	CASSPTRQGSMEKLFF
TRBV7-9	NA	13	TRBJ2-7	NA	TGTGCCAGCAGCCATACTAGCTCCTACGAGCAGTACTTC	CASSHTSSYEQYF
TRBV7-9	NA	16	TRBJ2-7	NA	TGTGCCAGCAGCTTATGGTGGGGGACGGGAACCTACGAGCAGTACTTC	CASSLWWGTGTYEQYF
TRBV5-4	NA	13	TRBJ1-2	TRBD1	TGTGCCAGCAGCACAGACAGGGTACGAGGCTACACCTTC	CASSTDRVRGYTF
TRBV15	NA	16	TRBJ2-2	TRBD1	TGTGCCACCAGCAGTCCCGGGACAGGGGTCACCGGGGAGCTGTTTTTT	CATSSPGTGVTGELFF
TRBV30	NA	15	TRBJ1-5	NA	TGTGCCTGGAGTTACGGGGGCCTTGGTAATCAGCCCCAGCATTTT	CAWSYGGLGNQPQHF
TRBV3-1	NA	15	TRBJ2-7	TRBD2	TGTGCCAGCAGCCAAGACCTAGCGGGGAACTACGAGCAGTACTTC	CASSQDLAGNYEQYF
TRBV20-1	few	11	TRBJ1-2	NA	TGCAGTGCTCAATGGCGGGAGGGCTACACCTTC	CSAQWREGYTF
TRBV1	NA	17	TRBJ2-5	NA	TGCACCAGCAGCCAAGTTACTAGCGGGAGATCCCCCGAGACCCAGTACTTC	CTSSQVTSGRSPETQYF
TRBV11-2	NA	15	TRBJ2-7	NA	TGTGCCAGCAGCTTAGGTCAGGGGAGAGTCTACGAGCAGTACTTC	CASSLGQGRVYEQYF
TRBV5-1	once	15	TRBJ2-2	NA	TGCGCCAGCAGCTTGTCTAGGCAAAACACCGGGGAGCTGTTTTTT	CASSLSRQNTGELFF
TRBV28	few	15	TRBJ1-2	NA	TGTGCCAGCAGTAAGAGGAGGGCCCAGGGCTATGGCTACACCTTC	CASSKRRAQGYGYTF
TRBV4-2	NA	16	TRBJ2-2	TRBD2	TGTGCCAGCAGCCAAGTGGGTCTAGCGGGACTGAGGGAGCTGTTTTTT	CASSQVGLAGLRELFF
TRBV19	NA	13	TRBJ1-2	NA	TGTGCCAGTGAATACAAATCAGGCTATGGCTACACCTTC	CASEYKSGYGYTF
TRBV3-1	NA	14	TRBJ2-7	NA	TGTGCCAGCACACCCACTGTAGGGGCCTACGAGCAGTACTTC	CASTPTVGAYEQYF
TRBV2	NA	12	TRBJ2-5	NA	TGTGCCAGCAGTGAAATAGGAGAGACCCAGTACTTC	CASSEIGETQYF
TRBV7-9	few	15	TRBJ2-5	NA	TGTGCCAGCAGCAGTACCGGGACTCAACAAGAGACCCAGTACTTC	CASSSTGTQQETQYF
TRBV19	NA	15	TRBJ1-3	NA	TGTGCCAGTAGTACTGGGCAGCACTCTGGAAACACCATATATTTT	CASSTGQHSGNTIYF
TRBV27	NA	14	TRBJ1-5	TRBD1	TGTGCCAGCAGCATTGACAGGGGGAATCAGCCCCAGCATTTT	CASSIDRGNQPQHF
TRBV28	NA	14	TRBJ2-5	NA	TGTGCCAGCACCTCGCATTCGGGGTTTGGAGCCCAGTACTTC	CASTSHSGFGAQYF
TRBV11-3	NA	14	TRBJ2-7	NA	TGTGCCAGCAGCTTAGGCCGGGGCTCCTACGAGCAGTACTTC	CASSLGRGSYEQYF
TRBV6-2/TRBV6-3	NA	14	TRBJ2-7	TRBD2	TGTGCCAGCAGTTACGAGACTAGCGGGTACGAGCAGTACTTC	CASSYETSGYEQYF
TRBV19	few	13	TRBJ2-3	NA	TGTGCCAGTAGGGCAGGGGTCACAGATACGCAGTATTTT	CASRAGVTDTQYF
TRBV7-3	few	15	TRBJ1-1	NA	TGTGCCAGCAGACCCGACCCTTACAGGAACACTGAAGCTTTCTTT	CASRPDPYRNTEAFF
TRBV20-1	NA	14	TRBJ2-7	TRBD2	TGCAGTGCTAGTCCCCTAGCGGGAGGGTACGAGCAGTACTTC	CSASPLAGGYEQYF
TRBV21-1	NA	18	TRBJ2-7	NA	TGTGCCAGCGAGAAAACGATCTTCCGGGACAGGGGATACTACGAGCAGTACTTC	CASEKTIFRDRGYYEQYF
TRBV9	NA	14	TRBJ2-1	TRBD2	TGTGCCAGCAGCGTATGGGAGACTAGCCATGAGCAGTTCTTC	CASSVWETSHEQFF
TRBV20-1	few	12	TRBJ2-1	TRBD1	TGCAGTGCTTGGGACAGGGTCAATGAGCAGTTCTTC	CSAWDRVNEQFF
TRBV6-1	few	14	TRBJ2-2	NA	TGTGCCAGCAGCCGGCAGGGTATCACCGGGGAGCTGTTTTTT	CASSRQGITGELFF
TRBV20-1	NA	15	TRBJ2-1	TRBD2	TGCAGTGCTAGAGGGCTAGCGGAGATGTACAATGAGCAGTTCTTC	CSARGLAEMYNEQFF
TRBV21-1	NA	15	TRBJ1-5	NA	TGTGCCAGCAGCGGAACGGGACAGGACAATCAGCCCCAGCATTTT	CASSGTGQDNQPQHF
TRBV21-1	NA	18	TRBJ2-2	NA	TGTGCCAGCAGCAAAGTCCCTGACAGGGGGCAGGACACCGGGGAGCTGTTTTTT	CASSKVPDRGQDTGELFF
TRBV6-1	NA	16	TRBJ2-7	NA	TGTGCCAGCACCGTAATGTCCAGGGGAGGGTTGGGCGAGCAGTACTTC	CASTVMSRGGLGEQYF
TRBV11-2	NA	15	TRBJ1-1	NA	TGTGCCAGCAGCTCAGAGACGGCGATGAACACTGAAGCTTTCTTT	CASSSETAMNTEAFF
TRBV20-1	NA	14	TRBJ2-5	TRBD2	TGCAGTGCTAGGGGCGGGAGACCGGCAGAGACCCAGTACTTC	CSARGGRPAETQYF
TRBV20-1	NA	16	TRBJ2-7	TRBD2	TGCAGTGCTAGAGATGGGACTAGCGGGGGAACCTACGAGCAGTACTTC	CSARDGTSGGTYEQYF
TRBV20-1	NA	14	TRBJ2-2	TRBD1	TGCAGTGCCTCGGGACAGGGGGCGTTGGGGGAGCTGTTTTTT	CSASGQGALGELFF
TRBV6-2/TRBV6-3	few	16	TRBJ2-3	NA	TGTGCCAGCAGTCGCCCCGTGGGACAAGGCACAGATACGCAGTATTTT	CASSRPVGQGTDTQYF
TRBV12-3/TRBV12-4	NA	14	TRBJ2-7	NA	TGTGCCAGCAGTTTTCGGCTAGCCTCCTACGAGCAGTACTTC	CASSFRLASYEQYF
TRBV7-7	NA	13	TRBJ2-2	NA	TGTGCTAGCAGCAAGGGGGACACCGGGGAGCTGTTTTTT	CASSKGDTGELFF
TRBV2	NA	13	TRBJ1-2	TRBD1	TGTGCCAGCTGGAGCAGGGGGCGGTCCGGCTACACCTTC	CASWSRGRSGYTF
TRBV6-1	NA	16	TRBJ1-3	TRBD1	TGTGCCAGCAGTGAAGTAACAGGGGTATCTGGAAACACCATATATTTT	CASSEVTGVSGNTIYF